Each of the 10 T cell receptor beta chains below was sequenced from the same sample in a study of Ad26.COV2.S vaccination and SARS-CoV-2 variants. Data came from immunoSEQ multiplex PCR; TCRdb stores just in-frame clones and leaves some out. The profile shows about 350,000 clones, less than 90% of them singletons. This sample's treatment: some 20 received Ad26.COV2.S at low or high dose, single or two shots; about 5 received placebo; per-sample allocation not given. Sampling was performed 63 days after the first vaccine or placebo injection. The sample was peripheral blood, taken in a trial of Ad26.COV2.S vaccine versus placebo. These receptors originate from a person aged 18 to 59 who received the Ad26.COV2.S COVID-19 vaccine or a placebo.

There are a few counts of this clone. The chain combines TRBV5-1 with TRBJ2-2, with unresolved D. V lost 4 bases to trimming and J lost 3 bases, with 16 bases between them. In germline, CDR1 is SGHRS, CDR2 YFSETQ. This CDR3 region has 16 residues. CDR3 residues: CASSRGRLLDTGELFF. The CDR3 coding sequence is TGCGCCAGCAGCCGAGGACGGCTTTTGGACACCGGGGAGCTGTTTTTT.

The chain has TRBV5-6 and TRBJ2-7; D is undetermined. Germline CDR1 is SGHDT and CDR2 is YYEEEE. The length of the CDR3 is 13 residues. Trimming stripped 4 bases from V and 5 bases from J, with 13 bases between. CDR3 DNA: TGTGCCAGCAGCCCCGGGCGGATCGACGAGCAGTACTTC. It encodes CASSPGRIDEQYF.

The chain recombines TRBV5-1 with TRBJ2-2; 7 bases line up with TRBD2. Germline V gives CDR1 SGHRS, CDR2 YFSETQ. V lost 0 bases, J lost 4 bases, and 6 bases stayed unmatched. The CDR3 length is 16 residues. CDR3 in DNA: TGCGCCAGCAGCTTGGTAGGATCGGGGGGCACCGGGGAGCTGTTTTTT. Translating it yields CASSLVGSGGTGELFF.

This chain joins TRBV9 and TRBJ1-2, with TRBD1 as a possible D gene (5 bases). The V end was cut by 4 bases, the J end by 2 bases, with 12 bases between. Germline V gene data show CDR1 as SGDLS and CDR2 as YYNGEE. The CDR3 covers 14 residues. The CDR3 here is CASSPSPGNYGYTF. CDR3 DNA sequence: TGTGCCAGCAGCCCATCTCCAGGGAACTATGGCTACACCTTC.

The J gene is TRBJ1-2, the V gene TRBV28; 8 bases match TRBD1. Germline CDR1 reads MDHEN; CDR2 reads SYDVKM. The V and J ends lost 6 bases and 0 bases, in that order; junction bases with no gene match: 6. There are 15 residues in the CDR3. This CDR3 reads CASRQGGLANYGYTF. CDR3 DNA: TGTGCCAGCAGACAGGGGGGACTAGCTAACTATGGCTACACCTTC.

The rearrangement links TRBV28 to TRBJ2-1, with TRBD2 matching over 7 bases. J lost 3 bases, V lost 5 bases, and 10 bases had no gene match. The CDR3 extends over 16 amino acids. Per germline, CDR1 MDHEN and CDR2 SYDVKM. The CDR3 DNA is TGTGCCAGCAGTATAGACCTAGCGGCGGGCTACAATGAGCAGTTCTTC. Protein: CASSIDLAAGYNEQFF.

This chain joins TRBV5-3 and TRBJ1-5, with 7 bases identical to TRBD1. TRBV5-3 is filed as an ORF, its function uncertain. V dropped 5 bases and J dropped 6; count of bases not matched to a gene: 8. The length of the CDR3 is 14 residues. CDR3 sequence (DNA): TGTGCCAGAAGACAGGGACAGAGAGGTCAGCCCCAGCATTTT. Amino acids: CARRQGQRGQPQHF.

CDR3 sequence: CASSYYWQGGVYEQYF. CDR3 in DNA: TGTGCCAGCAGTTACTATTGGCAGGGCGGGGTATACGAGCAGTACTTC. The chain joins TRBV6-5 to TRBJ2-7; TRBD2 is a possible D gene (6 bases). V gave up 1 base and J gave up 4 bases, with 17 bases separating them. This CDR3 region has 16 residues. From germline, CDR1 is MNHEY and CDR2 SVGAGI.

This chain uses TRBV7-2 with TRBJ2-2; D remains ambiguous. This CDR3 comprises 14 residues. CDR1 is SGHTA, CDR2 FQGNSA, per germline. V was shortened by 5 bases and J by 3 bases, with 10 bases between the two germline ends. The CDR3 loop reads CASSIMVHTGELFF. CDR3 nucleotide sequence: TGTGCCAGCAGCATCATGGTTCACACCGGGGAGCTGTTTTTT.

This chain uses TRBV28 with TRBJ1-2; D is unresolved. The germline V and J ends were trimmed by 6 bases and 2 bases, with 10 bases remaining between them. Germline V gene sequence: CDR1 MDHEN, CDR2 SYDVKM. The CDR3 is 13 residues long. CDR3 protein: CASSRRANYGYTF. DNA for the CDR3: TGTGCCAGCAGCAGACGGGCCAACTATGGCTACACCTTC.